Reported below is one T cell receptor (beta chain). The same CDR3 can be traced to other DNA sequences in this sample. Amplification used 60 Vbeta primers and 13 Jbeta primers. In the study's own analysis: Roughly 81 million unique TCR beta chains, 9.5 million to 14 million shared, were counted in a later analysis. Repertoires were generated with immunoSEQ multiplex PCR, while TCRdb's copy carries only in-frame clones and drops some. D and trimming come from the DNA, and the V and J calls and clone size come from that table. Here the sample spans roughly 120,000 clones, roughly four fifths being singletons. The data derive from a study of cytomegalovirus exposure and HLA in healthy donors. The germline gives CDR1 MNHEY, CDR2 SVGAGI. The CDR3 extends over 13 amino acids. V was cut by 5 bases and J by 4 bases, with 11 bases left in between.

The sample consisted of PBMCs. The chain combines TRBV6-5 with TRBJ1-1; D gene unclear. The receptor was derived from a man aged 50-59 years in good health and CMV-seropositive. The CDR3 DNA reads TGTGCCAGCAGTCCGAATCCGAGCACTGAAGCTTTCTTT. This sequence encodes CASSPNPSTEAFF.